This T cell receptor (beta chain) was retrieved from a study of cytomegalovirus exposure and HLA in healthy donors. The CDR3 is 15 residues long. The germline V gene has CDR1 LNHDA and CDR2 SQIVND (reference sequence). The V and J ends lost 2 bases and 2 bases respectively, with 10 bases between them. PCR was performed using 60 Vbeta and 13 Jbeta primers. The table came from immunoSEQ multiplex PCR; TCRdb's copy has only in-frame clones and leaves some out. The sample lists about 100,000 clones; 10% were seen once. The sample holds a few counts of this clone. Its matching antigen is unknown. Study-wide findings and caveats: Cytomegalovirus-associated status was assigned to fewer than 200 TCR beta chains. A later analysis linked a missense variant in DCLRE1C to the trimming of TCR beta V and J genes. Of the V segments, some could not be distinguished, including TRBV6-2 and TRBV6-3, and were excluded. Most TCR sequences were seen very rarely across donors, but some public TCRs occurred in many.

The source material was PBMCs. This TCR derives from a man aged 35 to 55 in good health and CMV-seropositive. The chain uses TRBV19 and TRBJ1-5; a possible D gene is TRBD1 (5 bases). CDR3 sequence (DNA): TGTGCCAGTAGTATATCGCCGGGGGGCAATCAGCCCCAGCATTTT. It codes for CASSISPGGNQPQHF.